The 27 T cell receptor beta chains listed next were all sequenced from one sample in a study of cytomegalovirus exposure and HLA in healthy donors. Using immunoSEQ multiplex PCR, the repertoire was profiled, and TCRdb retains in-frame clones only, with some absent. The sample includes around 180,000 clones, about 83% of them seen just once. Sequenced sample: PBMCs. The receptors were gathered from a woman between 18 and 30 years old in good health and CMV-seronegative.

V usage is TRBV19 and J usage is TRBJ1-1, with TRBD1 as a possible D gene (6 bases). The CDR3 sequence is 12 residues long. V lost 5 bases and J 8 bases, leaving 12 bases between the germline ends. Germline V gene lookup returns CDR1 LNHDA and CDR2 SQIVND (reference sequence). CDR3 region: CASSYRVTEAFF. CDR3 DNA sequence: TGTGCCAGTAGTTACAGGGTGACGGAAGCTTTCTTT.

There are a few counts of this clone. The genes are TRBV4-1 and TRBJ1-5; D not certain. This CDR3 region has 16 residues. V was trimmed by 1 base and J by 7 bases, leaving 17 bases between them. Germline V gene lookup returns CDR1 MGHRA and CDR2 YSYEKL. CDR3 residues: CASSQGDGRLLQPQHF. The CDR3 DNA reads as TGCGCCAGCAGCCAAGGAGATGGGAGACTTCTCCAGCCCCAGCATTTT.

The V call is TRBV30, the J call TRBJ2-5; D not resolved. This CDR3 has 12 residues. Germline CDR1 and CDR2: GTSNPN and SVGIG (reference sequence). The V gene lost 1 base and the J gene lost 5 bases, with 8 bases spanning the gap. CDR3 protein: CAWSDAGETQYF. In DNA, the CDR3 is TGTGCCTGGAGTGACGCCGGGGAGACCCAGTACTTC.

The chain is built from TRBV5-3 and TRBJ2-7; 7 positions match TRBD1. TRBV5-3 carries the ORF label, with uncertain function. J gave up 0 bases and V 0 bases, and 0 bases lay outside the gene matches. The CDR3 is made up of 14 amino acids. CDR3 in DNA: TGTGCCAGAAGCTTGGGGGACAGCTCCTACGAGCAGTACTTC. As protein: CARSLGDSSYEQYF.

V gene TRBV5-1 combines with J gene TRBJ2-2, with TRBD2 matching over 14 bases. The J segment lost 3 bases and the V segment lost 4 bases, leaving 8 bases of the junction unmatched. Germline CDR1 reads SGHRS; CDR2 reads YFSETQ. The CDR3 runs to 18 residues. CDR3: CASSPYSGLAGDTGELFF. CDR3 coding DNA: TGCGCCAGCAGCCCCTACTCGGGACTAGCGGGGGACACCGGGGAGCTGTTTTTT.

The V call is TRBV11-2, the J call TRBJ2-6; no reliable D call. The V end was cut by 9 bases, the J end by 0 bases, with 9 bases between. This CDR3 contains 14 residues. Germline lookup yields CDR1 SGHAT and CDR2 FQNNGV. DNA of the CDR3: TGTGCCAGTACAGCAAGCTCTGGGGCCAACGTCCTGACTTTC. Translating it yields CASTASSGANVLTF.

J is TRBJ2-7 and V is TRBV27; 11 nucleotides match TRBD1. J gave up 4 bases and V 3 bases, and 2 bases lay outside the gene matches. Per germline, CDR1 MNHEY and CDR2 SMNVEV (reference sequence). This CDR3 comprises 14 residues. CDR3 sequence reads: CASSFWDRGYEQYF. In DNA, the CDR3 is TGTGCCAGCAGTTTTTGGGACAGGGGGTACGAGCAGTACTTC.

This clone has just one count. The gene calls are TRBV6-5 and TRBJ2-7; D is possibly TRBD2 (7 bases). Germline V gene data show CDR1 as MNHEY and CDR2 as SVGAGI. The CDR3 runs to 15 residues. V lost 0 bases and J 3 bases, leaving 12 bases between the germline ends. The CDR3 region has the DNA TGTGCCAGCAGTTACTCGGTTAGGGGGGGCTACGAGCAGTACTTC. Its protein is CASSYSVRGGYEQYF.

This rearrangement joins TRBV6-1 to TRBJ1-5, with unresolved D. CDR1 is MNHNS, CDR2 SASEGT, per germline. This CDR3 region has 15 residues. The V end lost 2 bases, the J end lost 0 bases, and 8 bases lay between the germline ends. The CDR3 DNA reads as TGTGCCAGCAGTGAATTAGAAAATAGCAATCAGCCCCAGCATTTT. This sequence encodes CASSELENSNQPQHF.

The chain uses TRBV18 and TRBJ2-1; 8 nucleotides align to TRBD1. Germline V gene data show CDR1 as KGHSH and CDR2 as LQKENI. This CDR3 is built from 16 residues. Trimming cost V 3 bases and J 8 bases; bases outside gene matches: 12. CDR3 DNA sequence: TGTGCCAGCTCACCCTTCGGGACAGGACTTGCGGATGAGCAGTTCTTC. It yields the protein CASSPFGTGLADEQFF. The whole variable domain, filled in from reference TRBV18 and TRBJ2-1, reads NAGVMQNPRHLVRRRGQEARLRCSPMKGHSHVYWYRQLPEEGLKFMVYLQKENIIDESGMPKERFSAEFPKEGPSILRIQQVVRGDSAAYFCASSPFGTGLADEQFFGPGTRLTVL.

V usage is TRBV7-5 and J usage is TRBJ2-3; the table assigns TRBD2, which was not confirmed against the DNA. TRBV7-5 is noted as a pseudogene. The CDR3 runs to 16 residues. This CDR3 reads CVRSSLAGRRTDTQYF. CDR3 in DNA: TGTGTCAGAAGCTCGCTAGCGGGGAGGCGCACAGATACGCAGTATTTT.

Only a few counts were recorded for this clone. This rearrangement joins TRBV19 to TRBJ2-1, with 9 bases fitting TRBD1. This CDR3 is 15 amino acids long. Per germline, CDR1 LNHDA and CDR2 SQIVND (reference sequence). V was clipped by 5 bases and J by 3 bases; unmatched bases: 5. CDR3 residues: CASSSQGAYYNEQFF. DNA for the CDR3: TGTGCCAGTAGTTCACAGGGGGCGTACTACAATGAGCAGTTCTTC.

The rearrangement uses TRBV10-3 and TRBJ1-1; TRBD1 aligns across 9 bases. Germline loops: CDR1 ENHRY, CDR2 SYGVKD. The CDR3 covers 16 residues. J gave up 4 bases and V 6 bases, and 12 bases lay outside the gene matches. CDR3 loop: CAIRADRGGFGTEAFF. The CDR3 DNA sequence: TGTGCCATCAGAGCCGACAGGGGGGGTTTTGGCACTGAAGCTTTCTTT.

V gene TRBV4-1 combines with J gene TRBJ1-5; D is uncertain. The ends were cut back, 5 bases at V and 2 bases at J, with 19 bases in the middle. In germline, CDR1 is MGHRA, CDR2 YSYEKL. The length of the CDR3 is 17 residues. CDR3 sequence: CASSWNGPEVGNQPQHF. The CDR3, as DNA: TGCGCCAGCAGCTGGAACGGTCCGGAGGTCGGCAATCAGCCCCAGCATTTT.

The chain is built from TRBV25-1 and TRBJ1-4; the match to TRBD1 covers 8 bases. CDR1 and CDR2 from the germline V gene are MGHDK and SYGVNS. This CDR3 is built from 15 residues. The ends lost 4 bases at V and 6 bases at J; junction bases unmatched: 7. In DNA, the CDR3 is TGTGCCAGCAGTGGAGGTCCAGGGGGCTATGAAAAACTGTTTTTT. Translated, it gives CASSGGPGGYEKLFF.

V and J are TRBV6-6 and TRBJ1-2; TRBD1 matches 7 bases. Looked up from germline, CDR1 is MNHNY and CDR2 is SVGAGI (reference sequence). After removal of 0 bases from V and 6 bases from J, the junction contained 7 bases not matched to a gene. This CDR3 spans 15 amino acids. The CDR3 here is CASSYSQGTTNGYTF. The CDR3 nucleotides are TGTGCCAGCAGTTACTCACAGGGGACAACTAATGGCTACACCTTC.

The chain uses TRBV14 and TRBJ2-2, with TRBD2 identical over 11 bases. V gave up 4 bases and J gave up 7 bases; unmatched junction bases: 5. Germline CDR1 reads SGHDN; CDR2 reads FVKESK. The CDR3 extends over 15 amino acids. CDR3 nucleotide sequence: TGTGCCAGCAGCCCTAGCGGGAGGAAAGTCGGGGAGCTGTTTTTT. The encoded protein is CASSPSGRKVGELFF. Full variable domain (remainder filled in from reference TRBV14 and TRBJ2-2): EAGVTQFPSHSVIEKGQTVTLRCDPISGHDNLYWYRRVMGKEIKFLLHFVKESKQDESGMPNNRFLAERTGGTYSTLKVQPAELEDSGVYFCASSPSGRKVGELFFGEGSRLTVL.

CDR3 nucleotide sequence: TGTGCCAGCAGCAAAGCTACCGGCTCTGGGGCCAACGTCCTGACTTTC. This codes for CASSKATGSGANVLTF. This rearrangement joins TRBV21-1 to TRBJ2-6; TRBD2 reflects the table's D call only, with no check against the DNA. TRBV21-1 is listed as a pseudogene. There are 16 residues in the CDR3.

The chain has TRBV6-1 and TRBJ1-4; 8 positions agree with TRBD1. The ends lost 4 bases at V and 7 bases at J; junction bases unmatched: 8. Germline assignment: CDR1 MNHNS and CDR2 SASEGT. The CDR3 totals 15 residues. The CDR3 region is CASSGQGFRVEKLFF. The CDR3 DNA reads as TGTGCCAGCAGTGGACAGGGGTTCCGGGTTGAAAAACTGTTTTTT.

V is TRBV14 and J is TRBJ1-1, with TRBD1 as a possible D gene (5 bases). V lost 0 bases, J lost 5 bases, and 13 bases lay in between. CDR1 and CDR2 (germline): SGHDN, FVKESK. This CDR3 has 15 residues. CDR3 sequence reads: CASSQEKGRLTEAFF. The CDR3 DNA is TGTGCCAGCAGCCAAGAGAAGGGGCGGTTAACTGAAGCTTTCTTT.

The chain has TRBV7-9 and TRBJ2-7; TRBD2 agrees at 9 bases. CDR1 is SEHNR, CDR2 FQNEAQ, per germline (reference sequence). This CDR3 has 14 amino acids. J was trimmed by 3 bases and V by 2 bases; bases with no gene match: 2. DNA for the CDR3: TGTGCCAGCAGCTTAAAGCGGGAGGACTACGAGCAGTACTTC. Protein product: CASSLKREDYEQYF.

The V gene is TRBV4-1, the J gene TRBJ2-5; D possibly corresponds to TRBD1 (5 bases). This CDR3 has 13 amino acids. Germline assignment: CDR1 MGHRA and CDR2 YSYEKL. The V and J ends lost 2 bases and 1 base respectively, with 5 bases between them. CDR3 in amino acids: CASSQRGQETQYF. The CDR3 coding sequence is TGCGCCAGCAGCCAAAGGGGCCAAGAGACCCAGTACTTC.

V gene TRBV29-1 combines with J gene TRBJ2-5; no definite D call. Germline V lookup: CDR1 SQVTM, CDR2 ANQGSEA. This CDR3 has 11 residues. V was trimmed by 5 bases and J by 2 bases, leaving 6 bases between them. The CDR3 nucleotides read TGCAGCGTTCTCAGTCAAGAGACCCAGTACTTC. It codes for CSVLSQETQYF.

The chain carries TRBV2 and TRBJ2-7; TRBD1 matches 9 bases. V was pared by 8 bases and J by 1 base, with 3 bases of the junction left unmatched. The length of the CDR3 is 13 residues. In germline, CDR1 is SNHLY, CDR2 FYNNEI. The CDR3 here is CASQGQGSYEQYF. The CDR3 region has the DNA TGTGCCAGCCAGGGACAGGGTTCCTACGAGCAGTACTTC.

DNA of the CDR3: TGTGCCTGGCAGAACACCGGGGAGCTGTTTTTT. It specifies CAWQNTGELFF. The J gene is TRBJ2-2, the V gene TRBV30; D unclear. The CDR3 has 11 amino acids. Germline V lookup: CDR1 GTSNPN, CDR2 SVGIG (reference sequence). With 5 bases removed from V and 1 base from J, the gap between germline ends came to 2 bases. Full variable domain (missing parts from reference TRBV30 and TRBJ2-2): SQTIHQWPATLVQPVGSPLSLECTVEGTSNPNLYWYRQAAGRGLQLLFYSVGIGQISSEVPQNLSASRPQDRQFILSSKKLLLSDSGFYLCAWQNTGELFFGEGSRLTVL.

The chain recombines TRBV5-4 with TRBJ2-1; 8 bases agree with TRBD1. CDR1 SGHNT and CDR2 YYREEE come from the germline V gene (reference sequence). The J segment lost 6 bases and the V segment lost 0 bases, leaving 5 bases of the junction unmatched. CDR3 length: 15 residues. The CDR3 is CASSLGDRKINEQFF. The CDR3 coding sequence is TGTGCCAGCAGCTTGGGGGACAGGAAGATCAATGAGCAGTTCTTC.

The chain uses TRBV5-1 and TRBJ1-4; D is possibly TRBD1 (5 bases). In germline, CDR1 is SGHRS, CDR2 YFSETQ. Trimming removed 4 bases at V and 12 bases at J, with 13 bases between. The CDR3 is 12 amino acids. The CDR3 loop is CASSDQIGELFF. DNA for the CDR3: TGCGCCAGCAGCGATCAAATAGGGGAACTGTTTTTT.